The T cell receptor beta chain under discussion was sequenced for a study of cytomegalovirus exposure and HLA in healthy donors (dated by TCRdb to 2015 to 2018). Background for the entire study: A later analysis indicated that the 100 to 150 validation repertoires were generated on the platform also employed for the approximately 700 repertoires of the first cohort. The study aimed to test whether cataloging public T cell receptors could reveal signatures of past pathogen exposure. In addition to the first cohort of around 670 subjects, a separate validation cohort of around 110 different subjects was used. To predict cytomegalovirus infection status, the study brought together high-throughput TCR immunosequencing, statistical association of individual TCRs with disease status, and machine learning.

Donors formed part of the validation cohort, which comprised approximately 130 subjects and was distinct from the first cohort of 666 subjects. According to the germline V gene (reference sequence), CDR1 reads SGHKS and CDR2 reads YYEKEE. Measured from the cysteine to the phenylalanine, the CDR3 is 15 residues long. Of the read, only the CDR3 DNA is kept; its 45 bases are in frame from base 1. Trimming takes 4 bases from V and 10 bases from J, and the germline ends sit 18 bases apart. Preparation of the library involved the immunoSEQ multiplex PCR assay. The original methods were these. A statistical classification framework was developed to diagnose cytomegalovirus status using the catalog of TCR beta chain sequences. TCRdb took this table from immuneACCESS and kept in-frame rearrangements with V and J called. Such tables lack part of the clones; where checked against another copy, unresolved V genes explain under half of the gap, and the rest is unexplained. The D gene and trimming were derived from the DNA, and the V and J assignments and clone size from that table. The sample yields about 78,000 clones; about 95% were counted once. The ten biggest clones cover approximately 1.5% of the sample.

What the research found in general, with its limitations: A total of 164 TCR beta chains were listed by the study as associated with cytomegalovirus. In a later analysis, TCRs clustered in the first cohort were found to also tend to co-occur in the 100 to 150 validation repertoires, with about 93% of cluster scores above 0. Cytomegalovirus status was reported to be diagnosed by the classifier with high specificity and sensitivity in both the original and validation cohorts. Most TCR sequences were seen in very few donors, while some public TCRs were found in many individuals. Three of the identified cytomegalovirus-associated TCR beta chains were confirmed in vitro to be specific for cytomegalovirus antigens. A later analysis had no HLA typing for the validation cohort, so co-occurrence there was scored across all 130 or so repertoires. According to the authors, the approach could potentially be generalized to other disease states and immunological phenotypes.

Regarding this clone: Its antigen is not yet known. No base quality information exists; no much larger clone differs at one position.

The sequencing sample was made of PBMCs. This receptor was identified in a man aged 18-30 years in good health and CMV-seropositive. Here the chain combines TRBV5-5 and TRBJ2-6, and TRBD1 may be the D gene, going by 6 matching bases. DNA sequence: TGTGCCAGCAGCCCAGGTGTGGGGGCCCAAAACGTCCTGACTTTC. This encodes CASSPGVGAQNVLTF.